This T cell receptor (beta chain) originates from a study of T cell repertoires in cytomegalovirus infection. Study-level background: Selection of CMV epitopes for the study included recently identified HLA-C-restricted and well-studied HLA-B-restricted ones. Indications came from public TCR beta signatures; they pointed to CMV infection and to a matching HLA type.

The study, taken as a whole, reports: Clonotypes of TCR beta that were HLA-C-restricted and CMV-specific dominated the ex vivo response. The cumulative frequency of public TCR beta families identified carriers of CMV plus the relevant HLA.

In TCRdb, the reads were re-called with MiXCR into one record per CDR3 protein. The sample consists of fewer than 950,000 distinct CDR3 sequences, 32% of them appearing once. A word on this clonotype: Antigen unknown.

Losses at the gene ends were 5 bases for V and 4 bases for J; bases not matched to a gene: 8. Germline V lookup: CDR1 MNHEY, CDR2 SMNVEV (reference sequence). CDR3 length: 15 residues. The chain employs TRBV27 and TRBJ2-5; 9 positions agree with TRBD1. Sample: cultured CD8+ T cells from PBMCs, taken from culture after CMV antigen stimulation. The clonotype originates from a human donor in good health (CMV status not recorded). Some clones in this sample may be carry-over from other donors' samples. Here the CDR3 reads CASSLRDRAPETQYF. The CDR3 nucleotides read TGTGCCAGCAGTCTCCGGGACAGGGCCCCAGAGACCCAGTACTTC.